A selection of T cell receptor beta chains follows, all from one sample in a study of T cells in Graves' hyperthyroidism and ophthalmopathy. TCRdb ran MiXCR on the multiplex PCR reads and lists one entry per CDR3 protein. The table has some 720,000 distinct CDR3 sequences, about 17% seen once. Sequenced input: blood. These receptor sequences come from a man aged 18 to 29 with Graves' hyperthyroidism. Both conserved end residues are part of each CDR3. A D gene is named only where the DNA matches it firmly. Size tells how often a clone was seen (once, few, many) or the class of an expanded clone, and some rows leave it out.

DNA	CDR3	D	size	J	V
TGTGCCAGCAGCTTATGGTTACTAGCTAACCACGAGCAGTACTTC	CASSLWLLANHEQYF	NA	few	TRBJ2-7	TRBV7-2
TGTGCCAGCAGTTTATGGGGCAGGGGGGACACCGGGGAGCTGTTTTTT	CASSLWGRGDTGELFF	NA	NA	TRBJ2-2	TRBV27
TGTGCCAGCAGGGCTACGGGGGACTACGAGCAGTACTTC	CASRATGDYEQYF	NA	once	TRBJ2-7	TRBV6-1
TGTGCCAGCAGCCTCCGGCCCACAGGTGAGCAGTTCTTC	CASSLRPTGEQFF	NA	few	TRBJ2-1	TRBV9
TGTGTCAGCAACCCTGGGCATACGCAGTATTTT	CVSNPGHTQYF	NA	once	TRBJ2-3	TRBV28
TGTGCCAGCAGCCCGGGACAGGGGGCGAGAAATCAGCCCCAGCATTTT	CASSPGQGARNQPQHF	TRBD1	few	TRBJ1-5	TRBV9
TGCGCCAGCAGCCTTTCACGGAGCTCCTATAATTCACCCCTCCACTTT	CASSLSRSSYNSPLHF	NA	few	TRBJ1-6	TRBV4-1
TGCAGTGCTAGCGATACAGGGGGTAATGAAAAACTGTTTTTT	CSASDTGGNEKLFF	TRBD1	few	TRBJ1-4	TRBV20-1
TGTGCCAGTAGTACCCCCCGGGGACTAGCGGTAGACTACGAGCAGTACTTC	CASSTPRGLAVDYEQYF	TRBD2	NA	TRBJ2-7	TRBV19
TGTGCCGGCAGGACAGGGCCCTCGCGGGAAACCCAGTACTTC	CAGRTGPSRETQYF	TRBD1	few	TRBJ2-5	TRBV7-2